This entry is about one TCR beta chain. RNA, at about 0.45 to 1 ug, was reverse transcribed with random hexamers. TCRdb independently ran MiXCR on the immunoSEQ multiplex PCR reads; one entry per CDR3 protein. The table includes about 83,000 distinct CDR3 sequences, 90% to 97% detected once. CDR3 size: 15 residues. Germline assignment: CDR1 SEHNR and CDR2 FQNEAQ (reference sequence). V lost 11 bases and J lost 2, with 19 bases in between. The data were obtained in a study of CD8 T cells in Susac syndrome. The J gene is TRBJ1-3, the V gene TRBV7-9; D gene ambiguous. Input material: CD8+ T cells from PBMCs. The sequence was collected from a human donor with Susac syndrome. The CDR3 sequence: CAWLGGSRTGNTIYF. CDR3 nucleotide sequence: TGTGCCTGGCTAGGTGGGAGCAGGACTGGAAACACCATATATTTT.